What follows are 20 T cell receptor beta chains derived from one specimen sequenced in a study of blood T cell repertoires in COVID-19. The assay was immunoSEQ multiplex PCR, and TCRdb's table has in-frame clones only and misses some. The data show 150,000 or so clones, around 89% seen once. The sequenced sample consisted of peripheral blood. These TCRs come from a man aged 60 to 69 with COVID-19, enrolled during active disease.

This chain connects TRBV18 to TRBJ1-2, with a weak D call TRBD1 (6 bases). Trimming shortened V by 3 bases and J by 8 bases, and 16 bases separated the two germline ends. CDR3 length equals 14 residues. The V gene's germline CDR1 is KGHSH and CDR2 LQKENI. The DNA of the CDR3 is TGTGCCAGCTCACCCGCAACAGGGCAGGGAGGCTACACCTTC. Its protein product is CASSPATGQGGYTF.

The chain recombines TRBV5-4 with TRBJ2-1; 11 positions agree with TRBD2. There are 16 residues in the CDR3. CDR1 and CDR2 (germline): SGHNT, YYREEE (reference sequence). The J segment lost 7 bases and the V segment lost 3 bases, leaving 9 bases of the junction unmatched. The CDR3 nucleotides are TGTGCCAGCAGCTCCCCAGGTAGCGGGGGGGGGAATGAGCAGTTCTTC. It translates to CASSSPGSGGGNEQFF.

The V call is TRBV18, the J call TRBJ1-2, with D possibly matching TRBD1 (5 bases). The CDR3 contains 14 residues. The germline CDR1 and CDR2 sequences are KGHSH and LQKENI. V was shortened by 3 bases and J by 7 bases, with 15 bases between the two germline ends. In DNA form, the CDR3 reads TGTGCCAGCTCACCCCAAGAGGGACTGGGTGGCTACACCTTC. Its translation: CASSPQEGLGGYTF.

This clone was observed a few times. The V gene is TRBV7-3, the J gene TRBJ2-1; TRBD1 aligns across 12 bases. V was clipped by 5 bases and J by 8 bases; unmatched bases: 4. This CDR3 comprises 14 residues. Germline V gene data show CDR1 as SGHTA and CDR2 as FQGTGA. The CDR3 spells CASSRDRGPDEQFF. The DNA of the CDR3 is TGTGCCAGCAGCCGGGACAGGGGGCCCGATGAGCAGTTCTTC.

The rearrangement uses TRBV5-1 and TRBJ1-1; a weak D match, TRBD1 (6 bases). Between the trimmed V and J ends, which lost 3 bases and 1 base, there was a span of 10 bases. This CDR3 has 14 amino acids. Per the germline V gene, CDR1 is SGHRS and CDR2 is YFSETQ. The CDR3 nucleotides read TGCGCCAGCAGCTCAGGGGAAACGAACACTGAAGCTTTCTTT. It translates to CASSSGETNTEAFF.

The chain carries TRBV12-3 or TRBV12-4 and TRBJ2-7, with D possibly matching TRBD2 (6 bases). The CDR3 runs 13 residues. V dropped 2 bases and J dropped 1 base, with 6 bases sitting between them. In DNA, the CDR3 is TGTGCCAGCAGTTTACGGGGGTCCTACGAGCAGTACTTC. Residues: CASSLRGSYEQYF.

The rearrangement links TRBV28 to TRBJ1-4; D gene uncertain. This CDR3 is built from 11 residues. Germline V gives CDR1 MDHEN, CDR2 SYDVKM. V lost 8 bases and J lost 11, with 12 bases in between. CDR3 amino acids: CASQYQAKLFF. CDR3 in DNA: TGTGCCAGCCAGTACCAAGCGAAACTGTTTTTT.

The rearrangement links TRBV28 to TRBJ1-1; D is unresolved. The germline CDR1 and CDR2 sequences are MDHEN and SYDVKM. V was pared by 6 bases and J by 6 bases, with 5 bases between. The CDR3 is made up of 10 amino acids. CDR3 sequence: CASRAAEAFF. DNA of the CDR3: TGTGCCAGCAGGGCGGCTGAAGCTTTCTTT.

The chain recombines TRBV5-8 with TRBJ1-4; D is ambiguous. The germline V gene has CDR1 SGHTS and CDR2 YDEGEE. This CDR3 is 15 amino acids long. Between the trimmed V and J ends, which lost 5 bases and 4 bases, there was a span of 15 bases. Written as DNA, the CDR3 is TGTGCCAGCAGAAGAGGGCAGTCCTTTAATGAAAAACTGTTTTTT. This gives the protein CASRRGQSFNEKLFF.

The V gene is TRBV6-6, the J gene TRBJ1-2, with D possibly TRBD1 on 5 matching bases. Germline V gene lookup returns CDR1 MNHNY and CDR2 SVGAGI (reference sequence). CDR3 length equals 14 residues. The V gene lost 3 bases and the J gene lost 3 bases, with 11 bases spanning the gap. CDR3 in amino acids: CASSYPGSHYGYTF. CDR3 coding DNA: TGTGCCAGCAGTTATCCAGGGTCTCACTATGGCTACACCTTC.

V usage is TRBV6-5 and J usage is TRBJ1-2; TRBD1 matches at 9 bases. With 5 bases clipped from V and 7 bases from J, the junction kept 8 bases outside the gene matches. The CDR3 totals 14 residues. The germline V gene encodes CDR1 MNHEY and CDR2 SVGAGI. The CDR3 loop reads CASSKQGALGGYTF. The CDR3, as DNA: TGTGCCAGCAGTAAACAGGGGGCTCTGGGTGGCTACACCTTC.

Note on this clone: Other DNA sequences in this specimen translate into the identical CDR3. The CDR3 is CSASRDTSYEQYF. The CDR3 bases are TGCAGTGCTAGTCGGGACACCTCCTACGAGCAGTACTTC. The gene calls are TRBV20-1 and TRBJ2-7; a weak D match, TRBD1 (6 bases). This CDR3 spans 13 amino acids. The V gene lost 3 bases and the J gene lost 0 bases, with 9 bases spanning the gap. CDR1 and CDR2 (germline): DFQATT, SNEGSKA (reference sequence).

The rearrangement links TRBV5-1 to TRBJ2-5, with D possibly TRBD1 on 5 matching bases. The CDR3 loop spans 13 amino acids. Per germline, CDR1 SGHRS and CDR2 YFSETQ. V was trimmed by 4 bases and J by 4 bases, leaving 11 bases between them. The CDR3 spells CASSPDQGETQYF. In nucleotides, the CDR3 is TGCGCCAGCAGCCCGGACCAGGGAGAGACCCAGTACTTC.

This clone was observed a few times. The chain combines TRBV7-2 with TRBJ2-7; tentatively, D is TRBD2 (5 bases). V was cut by 5 bases and J by 6 bases, with 14 bases left in between. Germline CDR1 SGHTA, CDR2 FQGNSA. CDR3 length: 13 amino acids. The CDR3 is CASSLSTRGEQYF. CDR3 coding DNA: TGTGCCAGCAGCCTCAGTACACGGGGCGAGCAGTACTTC.

This chain links TRBV28 with TRBJ1-5; TRBD1 is a possible D gene (5 bases). The germline V gene has CDR1 MDHEN and CDR2 SYDVKM. The CDR3 totals 14 residues. The V and J ends lost 4 bases and 0 bases respectively, with 7 bases between them. Here the CDR3 reads CASSSDSSNQPQHF. The CDR3 DNA sequence: TGTGCCAGCAGTTCAGACAGTAGCAATCAGCCCCAGCATTTT.

This chain uses TRBV4-3 with TRBJ2-7, with a tentative D call TRBD2 (5 bases). The CDR3 is 14 amino acids. CDR1 and CDR2 (germline): LGHNA, YSLEER. Trimming took 1 base from V and 5 from J, leaving 12 bases between them. CDR3 nucleotides: TGCGCCAGCAGCCAAGGTGAGAGGGTCAACGAGCAGTACTTC. Its protein is CASSQGERVNEQYF.

The V and J genes are TRBV29-1 and TRBJ1-4, with D possibly being TRBD1 (5 bases). V lost 7 bases and J lost 4, with 10 bases in between. Per germline, CDR1 SQVTM and CDR2 ANQGSEA. This CDR3 is 12 amino acids long. CDR3 sequence reads: CSAQGINEKLFF. The CDR3 DNA reads TGCAGCGCTCAGGGTATTAATGAAAAACTGTTTTTT.

The gene calls are TRBV5-1 and TRBJ2-1; D is uncertain. Looked up from germline, CDR1 is SGHRS and CDR2 is YFSETQ. Trimming pared 5 bases from V and 3 bases from J, leaving 15 bases between. This CDR3 contains 15 residues. The CDR3 coding sequence is TGCGCCAGCAGGGGTAACGGGTACTACTACAATGAGCAGTTCTTC. Amino acid sequence: CASRGNGYYYNEQFF.

This chain connects TRBV5-4 to TRBJ2-5; 8 bases agree with TRBD2. The V and J ends lost 3 bases and 1 base, in that order; junction bases with no gene match: 8. CDR3 length: 16 residues. Germline CDR1 reads SGHNT; CDR2 reads YYREEE (reference sequence). CDR3 protein: CASSWKRGLPQETQYF. CDR3 sequence (DNA): TGTGCCAGCAGCTGGAAGCGGGGGCTACCCCAAGAGACCCAGTACTTC.

The chain combines TRBV30 with TRBJ2-1, with 11 bases aligning to TRBD2. Trimming removed 4 bases from V and 6 bases from J; junction bases left unmatched: 8. Germline CDR1 reads GTSNPN; CDR2 reads SVGIG (reference sequence). The CDR3 sequence is 15 residues long. In nucleotides, the CDR3 is TGTGCCTGGACCGTGGGGCTAGCGGGGGGCAATGAGCAGTTCTTC. Protein: CAWTVGLAGGNEQFF.